This T cell receptor (beta chain) was documented in a study of sequential checkpoint blockade in melanoma. Sequenced by immunoSEQ multiplex PCR; TCRdb stores in-frame clones only, minus some. The sample holds 8,000 to 8,500 clones, more than 55% seen once. CDR1 and CDR2 from the germline V gene are MDHEN and SYDVKM. The CDR3 length is 13 residues. V was cut by 3 bases and J by 1 base, with 6 bases left in between. The sample's treatment: randomized to nivolumab then ipilimumab (arm A) or the reverse (arm B). This clone has just a few counts. The source is a human donor with melanoma. The sequences come from CD8+ T cells sorted from blood (inferred from file names), collected from a patient given nivolumab and ipilimumab in sequence. The chain has TRBV28 and TRBJ1-1; D is undetermined. The CDR3 DNA reads as TGTGCCAGCAGTTTTACGCGGAACACTGAAGCTTTCTTT. Translating gives CASSFTRNTEAFF.